The sequence of this T cell receptor (beta chain) was determined in a study of blood T cells in healthy people across ages. A second roughly 6 to 11 cycle PCR used barcoded and J-beta primers. Each TCR beta cDNA got a 12-nucleotide random molecular identifier. TCRdb independently ran MiXCR on the 5' RACE reads; one entry per CDR3 protein. In the table there are some 1.4 million distinct CDR3 sequences, about 43% of which are singletons. Remarks on this clonotype: The antigen is not known.

Study findings and constraints: Long-lived and aged donors differed, with more naive CD4+ cells and higher diversity in the long-lived.

V lost 6 bases and J 6 bases, leaving 12 bases between the germline ends. CDR1 MDHEN and CDR2 SYDVKM come from the germline V gene. This CDR3 region has 13 residues. The clonotype comes from a woman between 18 and 29 years old in good health. The sequenced sample was blood. The chain has TRBV28 and TRBJ1-5; weak D call: TRBD1 (6 bases). CDR3 sequence reads: CASRQTGSQPQHF. The DNA for the CDR3 is TGTGCCAGCAGACAAACAGGGAGTCAGCCCCAGCATTTT.